The present T cell receptor (beta chain) was sequenced within a study of blood T cell repertoires in COVID-19. Looking at the study overall: Sources were T cells, B-cell-depleted T cells, or PBMCs; the material itself was cDNA or gDNA.

Sequencing used immunoSEQ multiplex PCR; TCRdb keeps in-frame clones, though not all of them. The top ten hold 1.2% of the sample, which has over 350,000 clones, approximately 90% seen once. V was pared by 3 bases and J by 8 bases, with 7 bases between. Germline V gene sequence: CDR1 SNHLY, CDR2 FYNNEI. This CDR3 has 12 amino acids. The chain combines TRBV2 with TRBJ1-4; D unclear. What was sequenced was PBMCs or T cells enriched from blood (not recorded which). This clonotype was obtained from a woman between 18 and 30 years old who had recovered from COVID-19. The CDR3 sequence: CASSEREEKLFF. CDR3 DNA sequence: TGTGCCAGCAGTGAGCGAGAAGAAAAACTGTTTTTT.